The 7 T cell receptor beta chains reported below all come from one sample, sequenced in a study of shared clonotypes between healthy human individuals. Produced via immunoSEQ multiplex PCR; TCRdb's table is partial and in-frame only. Among 950,000 to 1,300,000 clones listed, approximately 70% were seen once. Sequenced: memory CD4+ T cells sorted from blood. Subset here: CD45RA-negative fraction. The receptors here all came from a man aged 18-30 years in good health.

This clone was found many times. This chain joins TRBV2 and TRBJ2-3; 9 bases map to TRBD2. The CDR3 runs to 17 residues. With V trimmed by 6 bases and J by 0 bases, 10 bases remained unmatched. Germline V gene sequence: CDR1 SNHLY, CDR2 FYNNEI. The CDR3: CASRQTGTSSSTDTQYF. The CDR3 nucleotides are TGTGCCAGCAGACAAACCGGGACTAGCAGTAGCACAGATACGCAGTATTTT.

The V call is TRBV23-1, the J call TRBJ1-1; D unclear. TRBV23-1 is known as an ORF, though its function is uncertain. Trimming took 0 bases from V and 1 from J, leaving 9 bases between them. The CDR3 consists of 15 residues. CDR3 region: CASSQSGPRNTEAFF. Written as DNA, the CDR3 is TGCGCCAGCAGTCAATCAGGGCCCAGGAACACTGAAGCTTTCTTT.

The rearrangement uses TRBV30 and TRBJ2-5, with a possible D match to TRBD2 (6 bases). Germline loops: CDR1 GTSNPN, CDR2 SVGIG (reference sequence). Deletions cut 4 bases from V and 2 bases from J, with 17 bases between. The CDR3 is 15 amino acids. CDR3 coding DNA: TGTGCCTGGACCTCAGGAACTAGCAGTCAAGAGACCCAGTACTTC. As protein: CAWTSGTSSQETQYF.

The rearrangement joins TRBV18 to TRBJ1-2; weak D call: TRBD1 (6 bases). Germline CDR1 and CDR2: KGHSH and LQKENI. Trimming shortened V by 2 bases and J by 4 bases, and 20 bases separated the two germline ends. The CDR3 contains 17 residues. The CDR3: CASSPDNGQAGVYGYTF. The CDR3 bases are TGTGCCAGCTCACCAGACAACGGCCAGGCAGGGGTCTATGGCTACACCTTC.

Of note for this clone: A single base is all that separates this from a far larger clone, so a read error is likely. The V call is TRBV30, the J call TRBJ1-5; 7 positions agree with TRBD1. Germline lookup yields CDR1 GTSNPN and CDR2 SVGIG (reference sequence). The junction had 11 bases not matched to a gene; V was cut back by 3 bases and J by 6 bases. The CDR3 loop spans 15 amino acids. The CDR3: CAWSPRAGGGQPQHF. Here the CDR3 DNA reads TGTGCCTGGAGCCCAAGGGCAGGGGGGGGTCAGCCCCAGCATTTT.

This clone was observed a few times. The chain joins TRBV9 to TRBJ2-2; 10 nucleotides align to TRBD2. V trimming: 2 bases; J trimming: 5 bases; junction bases outside the gene matches: 12. Germline V CDR1 and CDR2: SGDLS, YYNGEE. The CDR3 extends over 18 amino acids. The CDR3 DNA reads as TGTGCCAGCAGCGTGTCGACTAGCGGGTCCGTACAGACCGGGGAGCTGTTTTTT. It translates to CASSVSTSGSVQTGELFF.

This clone was counted a single time. The chain recombines TRBV6-6 with TRBJ1-2, with 7 bases matching TRBD1. Trimming at V came to 6 bases and at J to 2 bases, leaving 12 bases not matched to a gene. CDR1 and CDR2 from the germline V gene are MNHNY and SVGAGI (reference sequence). This CDR3 region has 16 residues. The CDR3: CASSESHRGGNYGYTF. In nucleotides, the CDR3 is TGTGCCAGCAGCGAAAGTCACAGGGGAGGAAACTATGGCTACACCTTC.